The 7 T cell receptor beta chains given below trace back to one sample, sequenced in a study of cytomegalovirus exposure and HLA in healthy donors. PCR employed 60 Vbeta and 13 Jbeta primers. Data came from immunoSEQ multiplex PCR; TCRdb stores just in-frame clones and leaves some out. This table has about 160,000 clones, more than 75% appearing once. The material sequenced was PBMCs. These receptors all come from a girl aged 2 to 10 in good health and CMV-seropositive.

This chain connects TRBV5-5 to TRBJ2-5, with TRBD1 identical over 8 bases. The J segment lost 5 bases and the V segment lost 4 bases, leaving 10 bases of the junction unmatched. This CDR3 has 15 residues. CDR1 and CDR2 from the germline V gene are SGHKS and YYEKEE (reference sequence). The CDR3: CASSQLPGGQETQYF. The CDR3 DNA reads TGTGCCAGCAGCCAACTCCCAGGGGGCCAGGAGACCCAGTACTTC.

The chain links TRBV28 to TRBJ2-2; 7 nucleotides match TRBD2. CDR1 and CDR2 (germline): MDHEN, SYDVKM. J was trimmed by 4 bases and V by 6 bases; bases with no gene match: 8. The CDR3 is 15 residues long. Here the CDR3 DNA reads TGTGCCAGCAGCTACGGGGACTACACCACCGGGGAGCTGTTTTTT. Translated: CASSYGDYTTGELFF.

The rearrangement joins TRBV28 to TRBJ2-3; tentatively, D is TRBD1 (6 bases). Trimming left V 2 bases short and J 2 bases short, with 8 bases between. The CDR3 runs to 14 residues. Looked up from germline, CDR1 is MDHEN and CDR2 is SYDVKM. The DNA of the CDR3 is TGTGCCAGCAGTTTAAGGACAGACACAGATACGCAGTATTTT. This sequence encodes CASSLRTDTDTQYF.

The V gene is TRBV28, the J gene TRBJ2-7; TRBD2 aligns across 9 bases. The CDR3 is 14 residues long. Germline V gives CDR1 MDHEN, CDR2 SYDVKM. Germline trimming cut 3 bases from V and 2 bases from J; bases unmatched to any gene: 2. This CDR3 reads CASSFTSGPYEQYF. The CDR3 DNA follows: TGTGCCAGCAGTTTCACTAGCGGGCCCTACGAGCAGTACTTC.

J is TRBJ1-6 and V is TRBV30; 7 bases line up with TRBD1. This CDR3 is 16 amino acids long. Germline assignment: CDR1 GTSNPN and CDR2 SVGIG (reference sequence). CDR3 nucleotides: TGTGCTACACCGGGACAGTCTAACGGTCGCGGTTCACCCCTCCACTTT. Its translation: CATPGQSNGRGSPLHF.

This chain uses TRBV13 with TRBJ2-7; TRBD1 matches at 8 bases. Trimming took 2 bases from V and 4 from J; bases not matched to a gene: 4. Germline CDR1 and CDR2: PRHDT and FYEKMQ (reference sequence). The CDR3 consists of 14 residues. The CDR3 loop is CASSLQGAQYEQYF. The CDR3 DNA sequence: TGTGCCAGCAGCTTACAGGGGGCTCAGTACGAGCAGTACTTC.

This sequence joins TRBV27 and TRBJ2-3; tentatively, D is TRBD2 (5 bases). The ends were cut back, 6 bases at V and 0 bases at J, with 13 bases in the middle. Germline CDR1 is MNHEY and CDR2 is SMNVEV (reference sequence). The length of the CDR3 is 15 residues. The chain's CDR3 is CASRRRRSSTDTQYF. CDR3 coding DNA: TGTGCCAGCAGGAGGAGGAGGTCTAGCACAGATACGCAGTATTTT.